Only a few counts were recorded for the clone carrying this TCR beta chain. The antigen is undetermined. These data belong to a study of human T cells and chemical hapten exposure. The study, taken as a whole, reports: While controls formed fewer of them, expanded TCRs formed significantly more large CDR3 similarity clusters.

In TCRdb, the RACE reads were re-called with MiXCR into one record per CDR3 protein. The profile shows just over 350,000 distinct CDR3 sequences, over 6% of them singletons. Germline CDR1 and CDR2: ENHRY and SYGVKD. There are 15 residues in the CDR3. Unmatched junction bases numbered 6, after V lost 0 bases and J lost 6 bases. Described time point: patch test 2, 6 weeks after DPC sensitization. Treatment defined: therapeutic diphenylcyclopropenone sensitization with weekly scalp DPC. The clonotype originates from a woman under 30 with alopecia areata. Some clones in this sample may be carry-over from other donors' samples. The starting material was whole blood, obtained in connection with sensitization to the hapten diphenylcyclopropenone (DPC). The genes are TRBV10-3 and TRBJ1-1; 8 bases fit TRBD1. This CDR3 is CAISESRQGFAEAFF. Here the CDR3 DNA reads TGTGCCATCAGTGAGTCGCGACAGGGGTTCGCTGAAGCTTTCTTT.